The sequence of this T cell receptor (beta chain) was determined in a study of identical twins. Whole-study findings and limits: Cross-sectional statistics underpinned the conclusions; the same donors were not followed. Researchers reported weaker excess twin sharing in beta out-of-frame sequences. Cord blood's abundant beta clonotypes had fewer insertions, unlike memory repertoires.

TCRdb recomputed calls from the 5' RACE reads with MiXCR, one row per CDR3 protein. In the table there are around 470,000 distinct CDR3 sequences, 11% to 15% of which are singletons. This clonotype has only a few counts. Antigen unknown. The sample was also linked to a second study, of yellow fever vaccine responses in identical twins.

The sequenced material came from CD4+ T cells sorted from blood. The clonotype comes from a woman younger than 30 in good health.

In DNA form, the CDR3 reads TGCAGTGCTAGAGATAACGTCGAGCAGTACTTC. It codes for CSARDNVEQYF. The chain uses TRBV20-1 and TRBJ2-7; D uncertain. The CDR3 totals 11 residues. CDR1 DFQATT and CDR2 SNEGSKA come from the germline V gene (reference sequence). With 0 bases removed from V and 6 bases from J, the gap between germline ends came to 6 bases.